These T cell receptor beta chains were read from a single sample in a study of blood T cell repertoires in COVID-19. Data came from immunoSEQ multiplex PCR; TCRdb stores just in-frame clones and leaves some out. Of 300,000 to 350,000 clones listed, 87% are singletons. Sequencing was performed on PBMCs or T cells enriched from blood (not recorded which). The receptors come from a woman aged 18-29 years who had recovered from COVID-19. The CDR3 runs from the conserved cysteine through the conserved F or W. D genes are given only for firm matches. Clone size is given for some rows only: seen once, a few or many times, or a class if the clone is expanded.

V gene	D gene	clone size	J gene	CDR3 protein	CDR3 DNA
TRBV10-3	NA	NA	TRBJ2-2	CAIRLNRTGELFF	TGTGCCATCAGGTTGAACAGAACCGGGGAGCTGTTTTTT
TRBV18	NA	NA	TRBJ2-7	CASSSGTSAYEQYF	TGTGCCAGCTCATCGGGGACTTCAGCCTACGAGCAGTACTTC
TRBV7-3	NA	few	TRBJ1-1	CASSYDRNTEAFF	TGTGCCAGCAGCTATGACAGGAACACTGAAGCTTTCTTT
TRBV19	NA	NA	TRBJ1-2	CASTPRGGLYGYTF	TGTGCCAGTACCCCAAGGGGGGGTCTCTATGGCTACACCTTC
TRBV2	TRBD1	NA	TRBJ2-2	CASSYRGYRAGELFF	TGTGCCAGCTCGTACAGGGGGTATAGAGCCGGGGAGCTGTTTTTT
TRBV28	NA	NA	TRBJ1-3	CATSGTGNTIYF	TGTGCCACCTCCGGGACAGGAAACACCATATATTTT
TRBV19	NA	NA	TRBJ2-5	CASSITVSSGTQYF	TGTGCCAGTAGTATAACCGTTTCATCGGGGACCCAGTACTTC
TRBV7-2	TRBD2	NA	TRBJ2-3	CASSSRGDSNTQYF	TGTGCCAGCAGCTCCCGGGGGGATTCGAATACGCAGTATTTT
TRBV12-3/TRBV12-4	NA	NA	TRBJ2-2	CASSLGTPGELFF	TGTGCCAGCAGTTTAGGGACTCCCGGGGAGCTGTTTTTT
TRBV7-7	TRBD2	few	TRBJ2-7	CASSRGLAGVPYEQYF	TGTGCCAGCAGCAGGGGACTAGCGGGAGTACCCTACGAGCAGTACTTC
TRBV14	NA	NA	TRBJ2-3	CASRIPPPSDSRFTDTQYF	TGTGCCAGCAGAATTCCACCCCCCTCAGACAGTAGGTTCACAGATACGCAGTATTTT
TRBV7-6	NA	once	TRBJ1-4	CASSFGGPATNEKLFF	TGTGCCAGCAGCTTTGGCGGGCCTGCAACTAATGAAAAACTGTTTTTT
TRBV5-5	NA	NA	TRBJ2-7	CASSSLYRLDSSYEQYF	TGTGCCAGCAGCTCGCTCTACCGATTAGACTCCTCCTACGAGCAGTACTTC
TRBV6-1	TRBD2	NA	TRBJ2-7	CASSEGLAGVFEQYF	TGTGCCAGCAGTGAAGGGCTAGCGGGAGTCTTCGAGCAGTACTTC
TRBV11-2	NA	NA	TRBJ1-1	CASSFAAGALNTEAFF	TGTGCCAGCAGCTTTGCAGCAGGGGCCCTGAACACTGAAGCTTTCTTT
TRBV28	NA	NA	TRBJ2-3	CASSFSSPDTQYF	TGTGCCAGCAGTTTCTCCAGTCCAGATACGCAGTATTTT
TRBV6-5	TRBD1	NA	TRBJ1-6	CASRTGGSYNSPLHF	TGTGCCAGCAGGACAGGGGGCTCCTATAATTCACCCCTCCACTTT
TRBV6-6	NA	NA	TRBJ2-2	CASRTGTTNTGELFF	TGTGCCAGCAGGACCGGGACAACGAACACCGGGGAGCTGTTTTTT